These T cell receptor beta chains were read from a single sample in a study of blood T cells in healthy people across ages. MiXCR, run by TCRdb on the 5' RACE reads, gives a single entry per CDR3 protein. In the table there are about 1.5 million distinct CDR3 sequences, roughly 40% of which are singletons. The specimen was blood. The source is a woman under 30 in good health. The CDR3 runs from the conserved cysteine through the conserved F or W. Fields, in order: D gene, V gene, CDR3 length, clone size, J gene, CDR3 DNA, CDR3 protein. D genes are given only for firm matches. Some rows have no size entry. The others give once, few or many, or a class for an expanded clone.

-	TRBV29-1	11	few	TRBJ1-2	TGCAGCGTTGAAAGTAACTATGGCTACACCTTC	CSVESNYGYTF
TRBD1	TRBV3-1	16	-	TRBJ2-5	TGTGCCAGCAGCCAAGGTCGGACCGGGACAGGGGAGACCCAGTACTTC	CASSQGRTGTGETQYF
-	TRBV4-1	16	-	TRBJ1-1	TGCGCCAGCAGCCAAGTCGGTGCGTACAAGAACACTGAAGCTTTCTTT	CASSQVGAYKNTEAFF
TRBD1	TRBV6-1	14	-	TRBJ2-7	TGTGCCAGCAGTGTTGGGGACAGGTTTTACGAGCAGTACTTC	CASSVGDRFYEQYF
-	TRBV7-2	18	-	TRBJ1-5	TGTGCCAGCAGCTTATACTACTCAGGGTTGGATGGCAATCAGCCCCAGCATTTT	CASSLYYSGLDGNQPQHF
TRBD2	TRBV11-2	15	-	TRBJ2-1	TGTGCCAGCCGGTTCGGAGCGGGATCAAGAAATGAGCAGTTCTTC	CASRFGAGSRNEQFF
-	TRBV4-1	17	few	TRBJ1-5	TGCGCCAGCAGCCACAGAGCCCAGGGAGTTAGCAATCAGCCCCAGCATTTT	CASSHRAQGVSNQPQHF
-	TRBV11-3	18	-	TRBJ1-5	TGTGCCAGCAGCCTAATACGGGCTTTTACGTATAGCAATCAGCCCCAGCATTTT	CASSLIRAFTYSNQPQHF
TRBD1	TRBV29-1	12	few	TRBJ1-4	TGCAGCGGGTCGACAGGGGGCGAAAAACTGTTTTTT	CSGSTGGEKLFF
TRBD2	TRBV13	17	-	TRBJ2-3	TGTGCCAGCAGCTCGGGCCTAGCGGGTCTATATCCAGATACGCAGTATTTT	CASSSGLAGLYPDTQYF
-	TRBV27	15	few	TRBJ2-4	TGTGCCAGCAGTTTTCAGGGATGGGGTCAAAACATTCAGTACTTC	CASSFQGWGQNIQYF
-	TRBV11-2	13	-	TRBJ2-7	TGTGCCAGCGGGACTGGACTCCTCTACGAGCAGTACTTC	CASGTGLLYEQYF
-	TRBV12-3/TRBV12-4	14	-	TRBJ1-3	TGTGCCAGCAGTTTGGGGGGCTCTCGGAACACCATATATTTT	CASSLGGSRNTIYF
-	TRBV6-6	11	few	TRBJ2-4	TGTGCCAGCAGCCCCGGGGATGCGCGGTACTTC	CASSPGDARYF
-	TRBV14	12	few	TRBJ2-3	TGTGCCAGCAGCAATTGGACAGATACGCAGTATTTT	CASSNWTDTQYF
TRBD2	TRBV7-3	16	many	TRBJ2-3	TGTGCCAGCAGCAGCCGTACGGGGGGAAGCACAGATACGCAGTATTTT	CASSSRTGGSTDTQYF
-	TRBV9	13	few	TRBJ1-1	TGTGCCAGCAGCGTTCTCGGACAGTCTGAAGCTTTCTTT	CASSVLGQSEAFF
-	TRBV10-3	13	-	TRBJ2-4	TGTGCCATCAGCGCCCGCCACGAAAACATTCAGTACTTC	CAISARHENIQYF
TRBD2	TRBV3-1	16	few	TRBJ2-1	TGTGCCAGCAGCTTCTCCCTAGCGGGGGGGCTGAATGAGCAGTTCTTC	CASSFSLAGGLNEQFF
-	TRBV29-1	15	-	TRBJ2-7	TGCAGCGCCGAACTTGAGGGGGGGCCGTCCTACGAGCAGTACTTC	CSAELEGGPSYEQYF
-	TRBV21-1	12	-	TRBJ2-5	TGTGCCACCACACCCCCAGAAGAGACCCAGTACTTC	CATTPPEETQYF
TRBD1	TRBV4-1	15	-	TRBJ2-3	TGCGCCAGCAGCCAAGCGGACAGGGGGCCAGATACGCAGTATTTT	CASSQADRGPDTQYF
TRBD1	TRBV7-2	15	once	TRBJ2-5	TGTGCCAGCAGCTTAGGACAGGGGCCCCCGGAGACCCAGTACTTC	CASSLGQGPPETQYF
-	TRBV11-3	15	-	TRBJ2-7	TGTGCCAGCTCTAAATCCGGTGACCTTTACTACGAGCAGTACTTC	CASSKSGDLYYEQYF
-	TRBV6-1	13	-	TRBJ2-7	TGTGCCAGCAGTGCGGTCAGCTCCTACGAGCAGTACTTC	CASSAVSSYEQYF
-	TRBV5-1	14	few	TRBJ1-2	TGCGCCAGCAGCTGGGGGACTCCGTCCTATGGCTACACCTTC	CASSWGTPSYGYTF
-	TRBV12-5	17	few	TRBJ2-7	TGTGCTAGTGGTTTGGTACGCGACTACCTCAGGACCTACGAGCAGTACTTC	CASGLVRDYLRTYEQYF
-	TRBV7-3	12	-	TRBJ2-1	TGTGCCAGCAGCTTAACGGGTCATGAGCAGTTCTTC	CASSLTGHEQFF
TRBD2	TRBV10-3	15	-	TRBJ2-2	TGTGCCATCAGCGTAGCGGGAGGAACGGCCGGGGAGCTGTTTTTT	CAISVAGGTAGELFF
TRBD1	TRBV20-1	17	few	TRBJ2-6	TGCAGTGCTAGGGACAGGGGTCTCATCTCTGGGGCCAACGTCCTGACTTTC	CSARDRGLISGANVLTF
-	TRBV28	14	few	TRBJ1-4	TGTGCCAGCCCTTTGACCAGGGCATCGGAAAAACTGTTTTTT	CASPLTRASEKLFF
TRBD1	TRBV20-1	15	few	TRBJ2-5	TGCAGTGCTAGGGTGGGACAGAGCGTCCAAGAGACCCAGTACTTC	CSARVGQSVQETQYF
-	TRBV9	15	few	TRBJ1-1	TGTGCCAGCAGCGCGTCCGCAGGTCCCCGGGACAAAGCTTTCTTT	CASSASAGPRDKAFF
-	TRBV7-2	16	few	TRBJ2-5	TGTGCCAGCAGCTCGAGGGGAGAAACGGCCCAAGAGACCCAGTACTTC	CASSSRGETAQETQYF
-	TRBV10-3	14	-	TRBJ1-2	TGTGCCATCAGTGCCCACGGGGAAAACTATGGCTACACCTTC	CAISAHGENYGYTF
-	TRBV4-1	14	-	TRBJ2-5	TGCGCCAGCAGCCTGCGCACTCTTGGAGAGACCCAGTACTTC	CASSLRTLGETQYF